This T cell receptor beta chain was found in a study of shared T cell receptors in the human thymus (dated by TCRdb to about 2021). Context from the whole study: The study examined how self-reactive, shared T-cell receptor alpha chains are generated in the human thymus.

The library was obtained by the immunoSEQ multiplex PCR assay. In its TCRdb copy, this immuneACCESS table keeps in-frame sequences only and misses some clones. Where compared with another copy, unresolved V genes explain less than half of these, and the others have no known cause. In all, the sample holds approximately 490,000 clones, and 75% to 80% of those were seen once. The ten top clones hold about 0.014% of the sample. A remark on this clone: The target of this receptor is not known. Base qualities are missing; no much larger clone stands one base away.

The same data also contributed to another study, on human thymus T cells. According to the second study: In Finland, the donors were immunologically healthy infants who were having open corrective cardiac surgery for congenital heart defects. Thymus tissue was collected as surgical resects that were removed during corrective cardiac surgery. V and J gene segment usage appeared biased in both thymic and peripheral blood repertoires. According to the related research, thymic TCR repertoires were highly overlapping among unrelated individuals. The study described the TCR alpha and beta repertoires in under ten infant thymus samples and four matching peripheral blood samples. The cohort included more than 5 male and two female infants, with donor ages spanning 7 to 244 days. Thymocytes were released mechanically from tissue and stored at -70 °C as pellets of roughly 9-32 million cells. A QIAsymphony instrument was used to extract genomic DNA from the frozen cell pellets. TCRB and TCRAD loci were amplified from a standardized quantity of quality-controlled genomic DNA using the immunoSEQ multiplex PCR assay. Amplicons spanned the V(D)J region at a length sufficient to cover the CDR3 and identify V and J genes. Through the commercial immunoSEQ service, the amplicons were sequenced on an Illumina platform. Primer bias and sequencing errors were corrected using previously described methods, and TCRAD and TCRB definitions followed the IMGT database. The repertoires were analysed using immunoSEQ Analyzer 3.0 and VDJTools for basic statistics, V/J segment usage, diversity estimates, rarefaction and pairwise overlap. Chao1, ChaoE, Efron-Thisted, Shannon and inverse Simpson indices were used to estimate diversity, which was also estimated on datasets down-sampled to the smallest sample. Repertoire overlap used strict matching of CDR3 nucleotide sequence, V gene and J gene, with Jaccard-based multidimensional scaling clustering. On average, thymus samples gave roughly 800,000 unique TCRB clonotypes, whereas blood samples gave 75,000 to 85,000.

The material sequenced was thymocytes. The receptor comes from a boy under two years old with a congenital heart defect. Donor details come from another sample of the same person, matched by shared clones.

Here is the DNA: TGTGCCAGCAGCTTGACTGGCGGGGCCCCCTCCTATGGCTACACCTTC. It encodes CASSLTGGAPSYGYTF. The chain is encoded by TRBV5-6 joined to TRBJ1-2, with a tentative D gene TRBD1 over 5 matching bases. The CDR3 measures 16 amino acids from cysteine to phenylalanine. Only the CDR3 portion is preserved as DNA: 48 bases, with reading frame beginning at the first base. Trimming at the junction amounts to 1 base on V and 4 bases on J, and the germline ends lie 17 bases apart. CDR1 and CDR2 are drawn from the germline V gene: SGHDT, YYEEEE. The full variable domain, with segments outside the CDR3 supplied by the reference TRBV5-6 and TRBJ1-2 proteins, appears as DAGVTQSPTHLIKTRGQQVTLRCSPKSGHDTVSWYQQALGQGPQFIFQYYEEEERQRGNFPDRFSGHQFPNYSSELNVNALLLGDSALYLCASSLTGGAPSYGYTFGSGTRLTVV.